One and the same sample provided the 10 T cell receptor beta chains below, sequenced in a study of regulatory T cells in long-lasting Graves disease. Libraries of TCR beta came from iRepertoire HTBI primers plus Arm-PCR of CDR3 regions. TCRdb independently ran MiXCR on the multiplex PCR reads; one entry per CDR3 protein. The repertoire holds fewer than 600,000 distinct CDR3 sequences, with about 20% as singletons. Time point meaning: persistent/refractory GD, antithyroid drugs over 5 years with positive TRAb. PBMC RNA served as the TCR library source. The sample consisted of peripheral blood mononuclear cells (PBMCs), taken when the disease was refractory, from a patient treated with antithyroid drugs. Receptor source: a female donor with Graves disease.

CDR3 in amino acids: CAWSAGQGFPARGQYF. DNA of the CDR3: TGTGCCTGGAGTGCGGGACAGGGGTTTCCGGCTAGAGGTCAGTACTTC. The chain couples TRBV30 to TRBJ2-7, with 10 bases aligning to TRBD1. CDR1 GTSNPN and CDR2 SVGIG come from the germline V gene (reference sequence). J gave up 10 bases and V 1 base, and 16 bases lay outside the gene matches. The CDR3 spans 16 residues.

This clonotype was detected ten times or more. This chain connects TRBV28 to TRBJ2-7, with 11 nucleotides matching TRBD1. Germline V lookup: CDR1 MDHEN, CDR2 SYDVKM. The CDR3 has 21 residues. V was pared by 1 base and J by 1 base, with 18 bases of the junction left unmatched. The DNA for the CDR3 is TGTGCCAGCAGTTTATCGGACAGGGGGCTTCTCTACCCTGCCTTTTCCTACGAGCAGTACTTC. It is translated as CASSLSDRGLLYPAFSYEQYF.

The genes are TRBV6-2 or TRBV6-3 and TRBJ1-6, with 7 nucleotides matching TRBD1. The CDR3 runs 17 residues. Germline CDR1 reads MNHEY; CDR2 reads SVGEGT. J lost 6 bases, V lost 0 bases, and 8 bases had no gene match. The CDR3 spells CASSYSIPGTANSPLHF. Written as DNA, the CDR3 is TGTGCCAGCAGTTACTCGATACCGGGGACAGCTAATTCACCCCTCCACTTT.

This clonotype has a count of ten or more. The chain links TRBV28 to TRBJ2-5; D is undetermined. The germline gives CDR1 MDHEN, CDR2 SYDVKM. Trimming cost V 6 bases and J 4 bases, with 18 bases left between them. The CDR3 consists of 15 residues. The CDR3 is CASSRADPARETQYF. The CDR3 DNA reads TGTGCCAGCAGCCGGGCGGACCCAGCGCGAGAGACCCAGTACTTC.

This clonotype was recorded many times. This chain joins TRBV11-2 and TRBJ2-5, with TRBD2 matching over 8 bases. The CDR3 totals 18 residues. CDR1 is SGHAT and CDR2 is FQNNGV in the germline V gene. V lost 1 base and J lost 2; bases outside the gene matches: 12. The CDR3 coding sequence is TGTGCCAGCAGCTTAGTCGACGACCCGGGGGGGTCACAAGAGACCCAGTACTTC. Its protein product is CASSLVDDPGGSQETQYF. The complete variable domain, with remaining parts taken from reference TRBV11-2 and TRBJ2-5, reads EAGVAQSPRYKIIEKRQSVAFWCNPISGHATLYWYQQILGQGPKLLIQFQNNGVVDDSQLPKDRFSAERLKGVDSTLKIQPAKLEDSAVYLCASSLVDDPGGSQETQYFGPGTRLLVL.

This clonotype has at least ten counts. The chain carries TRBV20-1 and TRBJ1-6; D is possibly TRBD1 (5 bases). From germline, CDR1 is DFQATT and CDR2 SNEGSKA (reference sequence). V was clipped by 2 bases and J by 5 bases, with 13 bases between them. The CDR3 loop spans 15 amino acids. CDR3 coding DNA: TGCAGTGCTAGAAGCGTGGGACGCGATAATTCACCCCTCCACTTT. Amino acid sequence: CSARSVGRDNSPLHF.

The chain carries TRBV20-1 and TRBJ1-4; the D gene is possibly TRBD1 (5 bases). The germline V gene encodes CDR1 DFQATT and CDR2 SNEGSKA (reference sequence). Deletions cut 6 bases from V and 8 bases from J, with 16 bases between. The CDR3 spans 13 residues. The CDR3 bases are TGCAGTGCCTTAACAGGCCCAGGGGAAAAACTGTTTTTT. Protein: CSALTGPGEKLFF.

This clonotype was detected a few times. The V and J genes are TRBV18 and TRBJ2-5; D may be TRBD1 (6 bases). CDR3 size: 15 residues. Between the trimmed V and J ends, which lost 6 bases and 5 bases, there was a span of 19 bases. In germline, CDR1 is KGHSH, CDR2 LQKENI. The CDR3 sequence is CASSTREGGYETQYF. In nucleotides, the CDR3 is TGTGCCAGCTCCACCAGGGAAGGGGGATACGAGACCCAGTACTTC.

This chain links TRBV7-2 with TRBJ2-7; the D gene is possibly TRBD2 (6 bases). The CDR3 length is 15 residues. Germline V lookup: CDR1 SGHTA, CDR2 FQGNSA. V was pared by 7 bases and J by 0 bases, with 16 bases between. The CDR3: CASTRDLGASYEQYF. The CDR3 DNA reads TGTGCCAGCACCCGGGACTTAGGGGCCTCCTACGAGCAGTACTTC.

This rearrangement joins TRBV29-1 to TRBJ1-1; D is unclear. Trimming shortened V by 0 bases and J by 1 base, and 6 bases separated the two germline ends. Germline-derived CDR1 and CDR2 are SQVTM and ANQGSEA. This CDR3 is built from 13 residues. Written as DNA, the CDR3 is TGCAGCGTTGAAGAGGGCACGAACACTGAAGCTTTCTTT. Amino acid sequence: CSVEEGTNTEAFF.